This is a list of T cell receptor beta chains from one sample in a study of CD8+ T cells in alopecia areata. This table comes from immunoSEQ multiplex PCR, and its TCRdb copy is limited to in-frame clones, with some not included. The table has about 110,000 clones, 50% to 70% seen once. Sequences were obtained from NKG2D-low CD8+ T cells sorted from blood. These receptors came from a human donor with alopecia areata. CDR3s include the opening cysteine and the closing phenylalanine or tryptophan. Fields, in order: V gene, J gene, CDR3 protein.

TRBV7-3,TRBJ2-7,CASSAEASGIYEQYF
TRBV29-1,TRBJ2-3,CSVAEEADTQYF
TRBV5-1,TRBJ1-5,CASSLNGQFQDEPQHF
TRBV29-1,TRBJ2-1,CSVDPQGLYYNEQFF
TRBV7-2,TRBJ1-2,CASSPRTDGYTF
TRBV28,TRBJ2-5,CASKPPGSQETQYF
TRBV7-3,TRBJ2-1,CASSLMAGSYNEQFF
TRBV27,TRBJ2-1,CASRDTHNEQFF
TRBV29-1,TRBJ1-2,CSVDSLRQVYGYTF
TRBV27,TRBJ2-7,CASSLGPSGRNEQYF
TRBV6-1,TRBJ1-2,CASSEGNTGGYGYTF
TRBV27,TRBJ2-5,CASSLGSQETQYF
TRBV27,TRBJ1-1,CASSLSGPNTEAFF
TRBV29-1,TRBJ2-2,CSVPQAGAPTGELFF
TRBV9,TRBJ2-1,CASSPSGLANNEQFF
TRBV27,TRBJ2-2,CASSRTSGRARTGELFF
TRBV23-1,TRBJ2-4,CASSQVTGLAKNIQYF
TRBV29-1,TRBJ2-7,CSAFLDGTYEQYF
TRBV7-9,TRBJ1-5,CASSSQDRDSNQPQHF
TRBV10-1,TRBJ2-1,CASSPTGLAGLNEQFF
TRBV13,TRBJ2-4,CASSLTSGSWGIQYF
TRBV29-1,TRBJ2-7,CSVEVPRDTSYEQYF
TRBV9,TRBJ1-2,CASSGNGYTF
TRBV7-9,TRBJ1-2,CASSPTNYGYTF